The TCR beta chain described here comes from a study of shared clonotypes between healthy human individuals. General observations from the study: Since donors were few, the genetic and exposure-history diversity represented was limited.

Sequencing was performed with immunoSEQ multiplex PCR; in TCRdb, only in-frame clones are kept and a portion is missing. Of approximately 640,000 clones listed, about three quarters are singletons. A word on this clone: Its antigen remains unknown.

Participating donors were healthy, HIV-negative adults free of recent acute infections or vaccinations. The specimen sequenced was memory CD4+ T cells sorted from blood. Subset here: CD45RA-negative fraction. The sequence came from a woman between 25 and 40 years old in good health.

The CDR3 nucleotides are TGTGCCAGCTCACCCCCTCATGCTACAGTAAATCAGCCCCAGCATTTT. Translating it yields CASSPPHATVNQPQHF. The chain joins TRBV18 to TRBJ1-5; D unclear. V was cut by 3 bases and J by 4 bases, with 16 bases left in between. The germline CDR1 and CDR2 sequences are KGHSH and LQKENI. CDR3 length equals 16 residues. The whole variable domain, filled in from reference TRBV18 and TRBJ1-5, reads NAGVMQNPRHLVRRRGQEARLRCSPMKGHSHVYWYRQLPEEGLKFMVYLQKENIIDESGMPKERFSAEFPKEGPSILRIQQVVRGDSAAYFCASSPPHATVNQPQHFGDGTRLSIL.